This TCR beta chain was documented in a study of T cell responses to AZD1222 COVID-19 vaccine listed by TCRdb under 2021. General notes on the study: TCR sequencing was performed for about 240 trial participants, of whom about 200 were given two doses of AZD1222 and around 25 were given two doses of MenACWY control vaccine. Enrollment into the trials was organized by age into subgroups of 18-55, 56-69 and 70-plus years, and those subgroups contained roughly 150, 30 and 60 TCR-sequenced participants, respectively.

To note about this clone: What this receptor recognizes is not known. The sample holds no much larger clone one base away, and base qualities are not on file.

The intended sense of this specimen's time point label: about 28 days (+/-7) after the second vaccine dose. AZD1222 recipients with second doses at about 4 weeks or about 12 weeks were pooled, because spike-specific TCR depth and breadth did not differ between schedules. Samples from vaccinated people were obtained from the UK trials COV001 and COV002, which included a single-blind randomized controlled phase 2/3 trial of AZD1222 (ChAdOx1 nCoV-19) in healthy adults. For TCRbeta chain sequencing, PBMC samples from trial participants were taken at day 0 and at day 28 after the second dose. The CDR3 regions of human TCRbeta chains were analyzed by immunosequencing. In the original analysis: Repertoire TCRs were matched against a reference library of SARS-CoV-2-specific TCRs generated with the MIRA antigen-specificity platform. Breadth was defined as the fraction of unique TCRs that were SARS-CoV-2-associated. Depth was defined as the fraction of total T cells that were SARS-CoV-2-associated. Each spike-specific TCR was assigned to its reactive spike region and to a CD4 or CD8 class using the MIRA data. Log10-transformed breadth and depth values were compared by one-way ANOVA with Sidak's multiple comparisons tests. TCRdb mirrors the immuneACCESS table, restricted to in-frame sequences. Some clones are absent from its copies; in checked studies, under half trace to an unresolved V gene, and the reason for the others is unknown. The D gene and trimming were derived from the DNA, and the V and J assignments and clone size from that table. The sample table holds 120,000 to 150,000 clones, of which roughly 93% were seen once. Less than 2% of the sample rests with the top ten.

Here is what the overall study found, with its caveats: Most participants were white British and females outnumbered males, and the authors suggested that clonal diversity may have been underestimated. Conclusions about previously exposed vaccinees are limited, since just 5 or 6 AZD1222 recipients were seropositive for SARS-CoV-2 at baseline. Nearly half of unique spike-specific TCRs reportedly recognized epitopes outside regions mutated in the B.1.351 and B.1.1.7 variants. The whole spike protein was spanned by vaccine-associated CD4 TCRs, and dominant responses were seen in regions 160-218 and 743-854. After two AZD1222 doses, both the breadth and the depth of spike-specific TCRs were significantly higher than at day 0 and than in MenACWY recipients. No day 14 peak-response samples were available, so repertoires were characterized only after the peak T cell response. The 56-69-year group was small, and its depth increase did not reach significance, likely because of low power.

Sample: peripheral blood, taken 28 days after the second AZD1222 dose. This TCR derives from an adult who received the AZD1222 COVID-19 vaccine.

The CDR3 reads CASSWGQSYEQYF. DNA sequence: TGTGCCAGCAGTTGGGGACAGAGCTACGAGCAGTACTTC. This sequence uses TRBV6-5 and TRBJ2-7; TRBD1 aligns with 7 central bases. Trimming removed 4 bases from V and 3 bases from J; the gene matches leave 3 bases unexplained. The CDR3 contains 13 residues, cysteine and phenylalanine counted. The DNA shown is the 39-base CDR3, in frame from base 1. CDR1 MNHEY and CDR2 SVGAGI are derived from the germline V gene.